This T cell receptor (beta chain) was sequenced during a study of Ad26.COV2.S vaccination and SARS-CoV-2 variants. Study-level points and caveats: There was reportedly substantial breadth in spike-specific CD8+ and CD4+ T cell responses after vaccination.

Regarding this clone: Its antigen is not known.

TCRdb's table, derived via immunoSEQ multiplex PCR, lists solely in-frame clones and lacks some. This table has around 350,000 clones, 90% to 95% appearing once. This receptor was taken from a human donor who had recovered from COVID-19. Sequenced here: peripheral blood, sampled after recovery from COVID-19.

CDR3 in DNA: TGTGCCAGCAGCCGTAACCCGGGACCCCGGACCGGGGAGCTGTTTTTT. Translation gives CASSRNPGPRTGELFF. The chain has TRBV5-6 and TRBJ2-2; D tentatively fits TRBD1 or TRBD2 (5 bases each). CDR3 length: 16 amino acids. Trimming took 4 bases from V and 5 from J, leaving 18 bases between them. Germline CDR1 reads SGHDT; CDR2 reads YYEEEE.